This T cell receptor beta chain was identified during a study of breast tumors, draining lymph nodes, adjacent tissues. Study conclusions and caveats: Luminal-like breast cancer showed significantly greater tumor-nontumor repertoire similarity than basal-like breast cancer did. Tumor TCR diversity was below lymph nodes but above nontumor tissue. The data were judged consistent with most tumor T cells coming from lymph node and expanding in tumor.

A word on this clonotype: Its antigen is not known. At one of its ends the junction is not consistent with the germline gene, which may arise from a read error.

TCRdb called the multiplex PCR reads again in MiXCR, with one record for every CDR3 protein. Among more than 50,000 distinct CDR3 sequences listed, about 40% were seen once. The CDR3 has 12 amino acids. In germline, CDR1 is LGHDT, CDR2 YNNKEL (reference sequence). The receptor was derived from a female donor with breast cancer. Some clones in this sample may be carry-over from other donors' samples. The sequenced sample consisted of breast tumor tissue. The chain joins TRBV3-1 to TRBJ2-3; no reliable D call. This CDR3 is CASSQDTDTQYF. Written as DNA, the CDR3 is TGCGCCAGCAGCCAAGACACAGATACGCAGTATTTT.